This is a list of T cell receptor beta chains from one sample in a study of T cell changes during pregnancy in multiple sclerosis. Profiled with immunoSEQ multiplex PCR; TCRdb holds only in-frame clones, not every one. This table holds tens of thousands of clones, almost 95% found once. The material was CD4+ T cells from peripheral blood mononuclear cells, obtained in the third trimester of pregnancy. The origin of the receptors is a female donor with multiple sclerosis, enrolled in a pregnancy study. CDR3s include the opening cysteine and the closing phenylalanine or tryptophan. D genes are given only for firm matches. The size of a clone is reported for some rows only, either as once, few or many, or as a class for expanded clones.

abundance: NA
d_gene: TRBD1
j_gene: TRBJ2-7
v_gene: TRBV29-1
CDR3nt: TGCAGCGTTCGCCCAGGGGGCCTAAACGAGCAGTACTTC
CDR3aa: CSVRPGGLNEQYF

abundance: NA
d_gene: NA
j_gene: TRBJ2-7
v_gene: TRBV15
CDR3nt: TGTGCCACCAGCAGAGATCAGGGCCCCTACGAGCAGTACTTC
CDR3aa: CATSRDQGPYEQYF

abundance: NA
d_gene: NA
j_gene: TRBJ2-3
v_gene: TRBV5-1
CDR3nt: TGCGCCAGCAGTCAGGTATCCACAGATACGCAGTATTTT
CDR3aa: CASSQVSTDTQYF

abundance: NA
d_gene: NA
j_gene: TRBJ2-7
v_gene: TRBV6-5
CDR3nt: TGTGCCAGCAGTTACTCGAGACAGGCAAACTACGAGCAGTACTTC
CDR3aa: CASSYSRQANYEQYF

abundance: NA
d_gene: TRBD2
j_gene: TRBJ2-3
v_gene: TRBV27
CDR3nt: TGTGCCAGCAGTTTGAGCGGGAGGGCAACAGATACGCAGTATTTT
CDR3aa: CASSLSGRATDTQYF

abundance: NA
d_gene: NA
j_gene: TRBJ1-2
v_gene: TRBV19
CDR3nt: TGTGCCAGTATTGACGGGGGGGCAGACTATGGCTACACCTTC
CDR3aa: CASIDGGADYGYTF

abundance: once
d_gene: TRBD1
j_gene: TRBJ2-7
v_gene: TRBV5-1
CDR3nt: TGCGCCAGCAGCCCGGCAGGGGGATACGAGCAGTACTTC
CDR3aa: CASSPAGGYEQYF

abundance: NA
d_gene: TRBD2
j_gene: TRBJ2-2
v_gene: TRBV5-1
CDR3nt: TGCGCCAGCAGCAGGGGACTAGCGGGAGGTACCGGGGAGCTGTTTTTT
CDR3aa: CASSRGLAGGTGELFF

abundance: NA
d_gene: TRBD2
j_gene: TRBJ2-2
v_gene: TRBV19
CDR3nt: TGTGCCAGTAGTATATTACAAGCGGGAGTTTCCACCGGGGAGCTGTTTTTT
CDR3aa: CASSILQAGVSTGELFF

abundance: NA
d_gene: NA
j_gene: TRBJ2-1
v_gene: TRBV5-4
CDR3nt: TGTGCCAGCAGCTTGTTAATATGGTCCCCAGAGTTCTTC
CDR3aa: CASSLLIWSPEFF

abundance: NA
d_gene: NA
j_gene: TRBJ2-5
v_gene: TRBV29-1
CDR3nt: TGCAGCGTTGAAGTTGCCCTAATGACCCAGTACTTC
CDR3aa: CSVEVALMTQYF

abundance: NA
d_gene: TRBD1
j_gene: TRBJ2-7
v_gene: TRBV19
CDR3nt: TGTGCCAGTAGTATAGCGGGGACAGGGGCCTACGAGCAGTACTTC
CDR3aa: CASSIAGTGAYEQYF

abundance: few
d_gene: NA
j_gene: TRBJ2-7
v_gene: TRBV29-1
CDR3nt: TGCAGCGTTGAAGAGAGCGGGTACGAGCAGTACTTC
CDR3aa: CSVEESGYEQYF

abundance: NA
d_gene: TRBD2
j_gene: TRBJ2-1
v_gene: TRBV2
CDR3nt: TGTGCCAGCAGCAAGAGTTCTAGCGGGAACCTGAATGAGCAGTTCTTC
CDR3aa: CASSKSSSGNLNEQFF

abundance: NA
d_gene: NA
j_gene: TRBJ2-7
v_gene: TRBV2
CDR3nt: TGTGCCAGCAGTGAAGCGCTTCCCGGGTCCTACGAGCAGTACTTC
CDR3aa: CASSEALPGSYEQYF

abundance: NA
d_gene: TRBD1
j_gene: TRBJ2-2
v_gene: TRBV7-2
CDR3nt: TGTGCCAGCAGCTTAGGGGACAGGGACACCGGGGAGCTGTTTTTT
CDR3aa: CASSLGDRDTGELFF

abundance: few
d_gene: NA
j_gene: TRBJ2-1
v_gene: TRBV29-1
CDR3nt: TGCAGCGTTGAAGGCACTCCTCGAAATGAGCAGTTCTTC
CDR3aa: CSVEGTPRNEQFF

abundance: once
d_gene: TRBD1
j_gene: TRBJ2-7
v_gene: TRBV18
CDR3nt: TGTGCCAGCTCACCGTCCGGGACAGGGGGCGCAGCCATATACGAGCAGTACTTC
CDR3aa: CASSPSGTGGAAIYEQYF

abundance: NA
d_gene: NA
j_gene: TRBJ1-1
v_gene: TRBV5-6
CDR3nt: TGTGCCAGCAGCTTGGTGGGAGTCCAGTTTGCTGAAGCTTTCTTT
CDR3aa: CASSLVGVQFAEAFF

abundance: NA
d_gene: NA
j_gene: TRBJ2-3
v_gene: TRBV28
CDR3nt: TGTGCCAGCAGTTTCCCTCGAGATACGCAGTATTTT
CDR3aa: CASSFPRDTQYF

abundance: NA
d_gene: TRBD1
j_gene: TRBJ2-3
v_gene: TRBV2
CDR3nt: TGTGCCAGCAGGCCGGACAGGGGGAGCACAGATACGCAGTATTTT
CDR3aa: CASRPDRGSTDTQYF

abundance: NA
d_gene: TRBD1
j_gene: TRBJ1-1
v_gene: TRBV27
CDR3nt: TGTGCCAGCAGTTTCTTGGCAGGGGGCAGGGGGGGCACTGAAGCTTTCTTT
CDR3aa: CASSFLAGGRGGTEAFF

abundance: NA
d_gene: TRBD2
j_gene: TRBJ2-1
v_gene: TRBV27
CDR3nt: TGTGCCAGCAGTTCCCAGCCCCCCGGAGTAGCGGGAGGGCCCTATGAGCAGTTCTTC
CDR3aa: CASSSQPPGVAGGPYEQFF